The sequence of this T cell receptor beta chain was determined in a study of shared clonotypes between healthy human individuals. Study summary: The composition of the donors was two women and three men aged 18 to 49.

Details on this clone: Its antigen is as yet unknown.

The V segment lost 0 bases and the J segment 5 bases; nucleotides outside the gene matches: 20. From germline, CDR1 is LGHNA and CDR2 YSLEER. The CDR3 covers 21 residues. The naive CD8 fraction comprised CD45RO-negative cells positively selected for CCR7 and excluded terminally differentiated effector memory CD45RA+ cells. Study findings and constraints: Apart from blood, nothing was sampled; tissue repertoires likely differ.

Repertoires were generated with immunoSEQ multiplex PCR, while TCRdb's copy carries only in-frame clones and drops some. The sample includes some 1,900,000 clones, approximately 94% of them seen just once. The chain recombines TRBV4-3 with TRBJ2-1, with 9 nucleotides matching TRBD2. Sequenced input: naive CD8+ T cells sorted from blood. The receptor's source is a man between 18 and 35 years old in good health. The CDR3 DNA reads TGCGCCAGCAGCCAAGAAGTTAGCGGGAGCGAGTACTTCCTGGGAGACAATGAGCAGTTCTTC. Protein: CASSQEVSGSEYFLGDNEQFF.